This T cell receptor beta chain was documented in a study of T-cell reconstitution after alpha-beta-depleted transplantation in children (dated by TCRdb to 2016 to 2017). Study-wide context: T-cell immune reconstitution after TCRalphabeta/CD19-depleted allogeneic hematopoietic cell transplantation in children was quantitatively tracked in the study by means of TCR repertoire profiling. Summary of the overall study and its limitations: In some patients, high TCRbeta diversity at day 60 was attributed to recipient T cells and intrathymic progenitors that had survived conditioning. The apparently early alphabetaT-cell count recovery about two months after transplant was reportedly dependent on only several hundred rapidly expanded clones derived from non-depleted graft cells. Hyperexpanded clone frequencies declined over subsequent months; after one year, T-cell counts and TCRbeta diversity were mostly attributed to newly produced T cells.

This clonotype has only a few counts. The antigen it binds to is not known. Base qualities are missing; no much larger clone stands one base away. In light of the paper, this sample's treatment or condition label describes: allogeneic hematopoietic cell transplantation with graft depleted of TCRalphabeta T cells and CD19 B cells. The children who served as transplant recipients had been given grafts of TCRalphabeta/CD19-depleted allogeneic hematopoietic cells. In the germline V gene, CDR1 corresponds to SQVTM and CDR2 to ANQGSEA. V drops 3 bases and J drops 2 bases, leaving 10 bases in between. Counted from cysteine to phenylalanine, this CDR3 has 14 amino acids. The DNA shown is the 42-base CDR3, in frame from base 1. The method behind the library was PCR. Sequencing took place on an Illumina HiSeq 2500. Molecular barcoding was employed in the preparation of TCR libraries, with unique molecular identifiers being used to normalize TCRbeta repertoire quantification. The raw public reads went through TCRdb reprocessing: fastp at Q25, MiXCR clone calling, in-frame beta chains kept. One record per CDR3 amino acid sequence lists the most common genes and DNA. This sample lists around 700,000 distinct CDR3 sequences; 13% were detected once. About 0.77% of the sample is held by the ten biggest clonotypes.

The material sequenced was PBMCs, taken before TCRalphabeta/CD19-depleted stem cell transplant. This TCR was sampled from a girl aged 2 to 9 with congenital amegakaryocytic thrombocytopenia, due to receive a stem cell transplant. In this chain, TRBV29-1 is recombined with TRBJ2-2; the D gene remains uncertain. The CDR3 here reads CSVDLGSNTGELFF. The nucleotide sequence reads as follows: TGCAGCGTTGATCTAGGCTCAAACACCGGGGAGCTGTTTTTT.